Sequencing of this TCR beta chain was carried out in a study of blood T cell repertoires in COVID-19. The overall study: Samples representing acute and convalescent COVID-19 were sourced from the United States, Italy and Spain.

Those who participated ranged in age from roughly 18 to 100 years and resided in about two dozen US areas. Cohorts were assigned according to the clinical history that participants reported. All recovered Cohort 3 donors got two negative PCRs, got clearance, or saw symptom resolution. This table comes from immunoSEQ multiplex PCR, and its TCRdb copy is limited to in-frame clones, with some not included. Among some 370,000 clones listed, roughly 80% were seen once. Per germline, CDR1 SGHNT and CDR2 YYREEE (reference sequence). This CDR3 has 19 amino acids. V was pared by 4 bases and J by 2 bases, with 16 bases of the junction left unmatched.

This clonotype originated in a woman between 50 and 59 years old who had recovered from COVID-19. V is TRBV5-4 and J is TRBJ2-1; 9 nucleotides match TRBD2. Sequences were obtained from PBMCs or T cells enriched from blood (not recorded which). CDR3 in amino acids: CASSPGTSYPDGPYNEQFF. The CDR3 DNA reads as TGTGCCAGCAGCCCCGGGACTAGCTACCCCGATGGGCCCTACAATGAGCAGTTCTTC.